This TCR beta chain was recovered during a study of blood T cell repertoires in COVID-19. Study context: Samples representing acute and convalescent COVID-19 were sourced from the United States, Italy and Spain. From T cells, B-cell-depleted T cells, or PBMCs came the material, which was cDNA or gDNA.

Study processing details: Nucleated cell counts were estimated from reference gene primer amplification. Repertoires were generated with immunoSEQ multiplex PCR, while TCRdb's copy carries only in-frame clones and drops some. Clone size and the V and J calls come from that table; the DNA yielded D and trimming. Of about 170,000 clones listed, around 82% are singletons. Looked up from germline, CDR1 is KGHDR and CDR2 is SFDVKD. The V gene end was trimmed by 2 bases and the J gene end by 10 bases; junction bases not matched to a gene: 9. The CDR3 loop spans 16 amino acids. This clone was seen a single time.

The sequence came from a woman older than 75 with acute or convalescent COVID-19. Sequencing used peripheral blood. The chain uses TRBV24-1 and TRBJ2-1; 11 bases map to TRBD2. The CDR3 loop is CATSDSGTSGRGEQFF. As DNA, the CDR3 is TGTGCCACCAGTGATTCGGGGACTAGCGGTCGGGGAGAGCAGTTCTTC.